Sequencing of this T cell receptor (beta chain) was carried out in a study of blood T cell repertoires in COVID-19. Study-level information: Whether acute or convalescent, the COVID-19 samples came from the United States, Italy and Spain. T cells, B-cell-depleted T cells, or PBMCs provided the cDNA or gDNA that served as material.

Germline values: CDR1 GTSNPN, CDR2 SVGIG (reference sequence). This CDR3 has 13 amino acids. V lost 4 bases, J lost 6 bases, and 6 bases stayed unmatched. Original methodology: Amplification of reference gene primers provided the estimated nucleated cell counts. TCRdb's table, derived via immunoSEQ multiplex PCR, lists solely in-frame clones and lacks some. The V and J calls and clone size were taken over from that table, and D and trimming were inferred from the DNA. The sample lists more than 250,000 clones, around 86% occurring once. The J gene is TRBJ1-5, the V gene TRBV30; 7 bases line up with TRBD1. The sample comprised peripheral blood. The clonotype originates from a man aged 45-65 years with active or convalescent COVID-19. This CDR3 reads CAWTTGVSQPQHF. In DNA, the CDR3 is TGTGCCTGGACCACAGGGGTAAGTCAGCCCCAGCATTTT.